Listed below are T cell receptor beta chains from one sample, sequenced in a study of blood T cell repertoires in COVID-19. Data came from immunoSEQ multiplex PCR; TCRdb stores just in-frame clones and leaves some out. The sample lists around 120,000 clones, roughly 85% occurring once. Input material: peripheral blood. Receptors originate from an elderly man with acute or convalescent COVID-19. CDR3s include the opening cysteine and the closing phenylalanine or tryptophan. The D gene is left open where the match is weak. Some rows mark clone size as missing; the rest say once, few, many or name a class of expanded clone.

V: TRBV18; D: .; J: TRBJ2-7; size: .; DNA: TGTGCCAGCTCAGCTCAGGGTTCCTACGAGCAGTACTTC; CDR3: CASSAQGSYEQYF
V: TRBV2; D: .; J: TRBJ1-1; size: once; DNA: TGTGCCAGCAGTACAGATCTGAACACTGAAGCTTTCTTT; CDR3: CASSTDLNTEAFF
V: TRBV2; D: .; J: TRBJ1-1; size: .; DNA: TGTGCCAGCAGTGAAGGGCCCCAAGCTTTCTTT; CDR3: CASSEGPQAFF
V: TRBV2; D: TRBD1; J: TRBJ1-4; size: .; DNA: TGTGCCAGCAGCTCGACAGGGAACTTAAATGAAAAACTGTTTTTT; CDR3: CASSSTGNLNEKLFF
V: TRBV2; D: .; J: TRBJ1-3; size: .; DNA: TGTGCCAGCAGTGAGAGTGGAAACACCATATATTTT; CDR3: CASSESGNTIYF
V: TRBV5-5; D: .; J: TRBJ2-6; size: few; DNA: TGTGCCAGCAGCCTACAGGGATCTGGGGCCAACGTCCTGACTTTC; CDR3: CASSLQGSGANVLTF
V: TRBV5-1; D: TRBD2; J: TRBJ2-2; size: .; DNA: TGCGCCAGCACCCACGGGACTAGCGGGGGCACCGGGGAGCTGTTTTTT; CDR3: CASTHGTSGGTGELFF
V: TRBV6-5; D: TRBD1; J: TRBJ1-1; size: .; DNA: TGTGCCAGCAGGTACGGACAGGGCGGGGGAGCTTTCTTT; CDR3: CASRYGQGGGAFF
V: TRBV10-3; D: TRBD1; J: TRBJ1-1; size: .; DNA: TGTGCCATCAGTTCCGAGGACAGGGGAGGTACTGAAGCTTTCTTT; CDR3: CAISSEDRGGTEAFF
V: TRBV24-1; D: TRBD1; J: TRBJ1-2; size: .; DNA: TGTGCCACCAGTGAGCCTGACAGGGATTACGGCTACACCTTC; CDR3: CATSEPDRDYGYTF
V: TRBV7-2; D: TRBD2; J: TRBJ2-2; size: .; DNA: TGTGCCAGCAGCTTACCCACCGCTAGCGGGGCCGGGGAGCTGTTTTTT; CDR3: CASSLPTASGAGELFF
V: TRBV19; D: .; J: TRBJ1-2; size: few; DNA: TGTGCCAGTAGTATACGGCAGGGCCACTATGGCTACACCTTC; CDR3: CASSIRQGHYGYTF